The present T cell receptor (beta chain) was sequenced within a study of T cell responses to AZD1222 COVID-19 vaccine. CDR1 and CDR2 (germline): SGHAT, FQNNGV. The ends lost 5 bases at V and 5 bases at J; junction bases unmatched: 8. This CDR3 region has 14 residues. The assay was immunoSEQ multiplex PCR, and TCRdb's table has in-frame clones only and misses some. The sample yields more than 140,000 clones, around 90% seen once. The TCR originated in an adult in good health. Sequences were derived from peripheral blood, sampled on day 0 of AZD1222 vaccination. This chain links TRBV11-2 with TRBJ1-1; 7 bases agree with TRBD1. CDR3 coding DNA: TGTGCCAGCAGCAATCGTAGGGGGCAGACTGAAGCTTTCTTT. Encoded protein: CASSNRRGQTEAFF.